The clone carrying this TCR beta chain was counted ten times or more. As yet, its antigen is unknown. This sample is drawn from a study of T-cell memory formation after mild COVID-19. Points from the study as a whole: Of the contracting clones, CD4+ ones lay mainly in CM and EM, and CD8+ ones in EMRA. SARS-CoV-2 specificity of second-wave clones peaking day 37 was unconfirmed. While clones contracting from day 15 to 85 were balanced between CD4 and CD8, later expanders leaned CD4+.

5'RACE, which relied on constant-segment primers, yielded TCR alpha and TCR beta cDNA libraries carrying sample barcodes and UMIs. TCRdb used MiXCR to reprocess the 5' RACE reads, holding one entry per CDR3 protein. The sample lists about 14,000 distinct CDR3 sequences, 9.5% to 15% occurring once. The CDR3 is made up of 16 amino acids. Trimming removed 7 bases from V and 12 bases from J; junction bases left unmatched: 17. Germline CDR1 SGHDT, CDR2 YYEEEE. V and J are TRBV5-6 and TRBJ2-1; 12 bases line up with TRBD1. This receptor was obtained from an adult woman who had mild COVID-19 (a few samples of this study predate the infection). Cell type and time point are not known. The sample consisted of PBMCs or a T cell subset sorted from them (not recorded which). CDR3 DNA: TGTGCCAGCGGGACAGGGGGCGCATGGTCTGGCTCGGGGCAGTTCTTC. It translates to CASGTGGAWSGSGQFF.